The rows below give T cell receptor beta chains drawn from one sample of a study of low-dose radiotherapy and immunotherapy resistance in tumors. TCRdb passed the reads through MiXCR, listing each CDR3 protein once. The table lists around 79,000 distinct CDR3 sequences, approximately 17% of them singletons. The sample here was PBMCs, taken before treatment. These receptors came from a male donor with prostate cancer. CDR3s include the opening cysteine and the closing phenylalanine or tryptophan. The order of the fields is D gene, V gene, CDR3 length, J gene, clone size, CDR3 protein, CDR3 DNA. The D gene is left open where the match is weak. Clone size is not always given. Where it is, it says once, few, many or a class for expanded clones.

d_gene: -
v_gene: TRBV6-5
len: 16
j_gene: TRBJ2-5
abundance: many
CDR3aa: CASSYSFPAEQETQYF
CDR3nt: TGTGCCAGCAGTTACTCGTTTCCGGCGGAACAAGAGACCCAGTACTTC

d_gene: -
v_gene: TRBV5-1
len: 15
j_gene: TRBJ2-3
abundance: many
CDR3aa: CASSPGTIGTDTQYF
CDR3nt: TGCGCCAGCAGCCCCGGGACAATTGGCACAGATACGCAGTATTTT

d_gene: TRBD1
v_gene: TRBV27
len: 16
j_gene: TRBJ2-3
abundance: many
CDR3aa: CASSPKGTGSTDTQYF
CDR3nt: TGTGCCAGCAGTCCCAAAGGGACAGGGAGCACAGATACGCAGTATTTT

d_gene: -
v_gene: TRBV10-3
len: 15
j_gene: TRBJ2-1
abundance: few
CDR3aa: CAISESESGYNEQFF
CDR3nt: TGTGCCATCAGTGAGTCCGAGAGCGGATACAATGAGCAGTTCTTC

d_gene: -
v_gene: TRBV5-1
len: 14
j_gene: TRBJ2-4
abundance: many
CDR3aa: CASSSEVAKNIQYF
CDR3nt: TGCGCCAGCAGCTCGGAGGTGGCCAAAAACATTCAGTACTTC

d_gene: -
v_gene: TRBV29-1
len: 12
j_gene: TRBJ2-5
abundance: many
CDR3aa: CSVDRGAETQYF
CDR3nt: TGCAGCGTTGACCGGGGGGCAGAGACCCAGTACTTC

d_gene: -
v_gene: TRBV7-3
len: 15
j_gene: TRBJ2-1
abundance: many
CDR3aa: CASSDPGVGINEQFF
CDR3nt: TGTGCCAGCAGTGATCCGGGAGTTGGTATTAATGAGCAGTTCTTC

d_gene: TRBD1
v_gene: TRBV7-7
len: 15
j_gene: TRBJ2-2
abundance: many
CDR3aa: CASSPDRGGTGELFF
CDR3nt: TGTGCTAGCAGCCCGGACAGGGGTGGCACCGGGGAGCTGTTTTTT

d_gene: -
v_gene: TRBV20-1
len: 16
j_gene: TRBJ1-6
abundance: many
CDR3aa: CSAREQGLASGSPLHF
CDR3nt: TGCAGTGCTAGAGAGCAGGGTTTGGCATCCGGGTCACCCCTCCACTTT

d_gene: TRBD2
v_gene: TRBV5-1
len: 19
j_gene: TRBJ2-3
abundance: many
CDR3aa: CASSLGVAGGPASTDTQYF
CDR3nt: TGCGCCAGCAGCTTGGGGGTAGCGGGAGGACCTGCTAGCACAGATACGCAGTATTTT

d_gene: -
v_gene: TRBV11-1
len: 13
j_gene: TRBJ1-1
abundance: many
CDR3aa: CASSLARAGKAFF
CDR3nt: TGTGCCAGCAGCTTAGCGCGGGCGGGTAAAGCTTTCTTT

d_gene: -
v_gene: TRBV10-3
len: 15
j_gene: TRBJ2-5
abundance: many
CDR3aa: CAISERARGVETQYF
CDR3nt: TGTGCCATCAGTGAGAGGGCCAGGGGAGTGGAGACCCAGTACTTC

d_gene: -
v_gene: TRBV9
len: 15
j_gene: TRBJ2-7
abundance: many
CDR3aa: CASSITPQGGGEQYF
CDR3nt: TGTGCCAGCAGCATCACCCCACAGGGGGGGGGAGAGCAGTACTTC

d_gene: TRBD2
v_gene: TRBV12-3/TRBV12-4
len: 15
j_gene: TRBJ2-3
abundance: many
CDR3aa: CASSLYKRDWDTQYF
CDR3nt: TGTGCCAGCAGTTTATACAAGCGGGATTGGGATACGCAGTATTTT

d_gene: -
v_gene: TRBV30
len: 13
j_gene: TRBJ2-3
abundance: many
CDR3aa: CAWSRGASDTQYF
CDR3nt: TGTGCCTGGAGCAGGGGGGCTAGCGATACGCAGTATTTT

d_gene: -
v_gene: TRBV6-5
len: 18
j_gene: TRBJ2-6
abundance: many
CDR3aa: CASSYSRVASSGANVLTF
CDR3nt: TGTGCCAGCAGTTACTCGAGGGTCGCCAGCTCTGGGGCCAACGTCCTGACTTTC

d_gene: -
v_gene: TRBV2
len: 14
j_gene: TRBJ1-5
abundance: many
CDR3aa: CASSGVRAGQPQHF
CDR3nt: TGTGCCAGCAGTGGAGTCAGGGCGGGGCAGCCCCAGCATTTT

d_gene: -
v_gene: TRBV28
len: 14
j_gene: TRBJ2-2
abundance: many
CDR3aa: CASSFFQNTGELFF
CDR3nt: TGTGCCAGCAGTTTTTTTCAGAACACCGGGGAGCTGTTTTTT

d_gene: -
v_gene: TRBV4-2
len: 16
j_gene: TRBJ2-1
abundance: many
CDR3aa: CASSQATTSSYNEQFF
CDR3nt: TGTGCCAGCAGCCAAGCTACGACTAGCTCCTACAATGAGCAGTTCTTC

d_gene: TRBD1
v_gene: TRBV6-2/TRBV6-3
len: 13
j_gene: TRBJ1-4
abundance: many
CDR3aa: CAITTGVNEKLFF
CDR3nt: TGTGCCATCACGACAGGGGTTAATGAAAAACTGTTTTTT

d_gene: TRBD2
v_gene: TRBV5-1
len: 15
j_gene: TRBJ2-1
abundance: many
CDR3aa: CASSPTSGGPQEQFF
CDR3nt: TGCGCCAGCAGCCCTACTAGCGGGGGCCCCCAGGAGCAGTTCTTC

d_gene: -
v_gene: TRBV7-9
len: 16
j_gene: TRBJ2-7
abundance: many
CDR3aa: CASSATGGPGSYEQYF
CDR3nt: TGTGCCAGCAGCGCCACCGGGGGCCCCGGCTCCTACGAGCAGTACTTC

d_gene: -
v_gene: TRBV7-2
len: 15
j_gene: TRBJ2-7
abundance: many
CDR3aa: CASSYGGSSSYEQYF
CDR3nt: TGTGCCAGCAGCTACGGGGGTTCGAGCTCCTACGAGCAGTACTTC

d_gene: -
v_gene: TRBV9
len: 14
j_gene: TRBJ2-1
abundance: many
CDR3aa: CASSVGSGRNEQFF
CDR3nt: TGTGCCAGCAGCGTAGGTTCAGGGAGGAATGAGCAGTTCTTC

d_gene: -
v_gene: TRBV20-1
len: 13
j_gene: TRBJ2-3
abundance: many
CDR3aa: CSARGQSTDTQYF
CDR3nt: TGCAGTGCTAGAGGACAGAGCACAGATACGCAGTATTTT

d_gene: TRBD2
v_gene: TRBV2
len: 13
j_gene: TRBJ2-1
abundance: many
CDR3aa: CASRLAGDNEQFF
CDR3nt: TGTGCCAGTCGACTAGCGGGAGACAATGAGCAGTTCTTC

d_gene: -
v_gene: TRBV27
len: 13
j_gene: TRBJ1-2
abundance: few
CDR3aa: CASRLDRNYGYTF
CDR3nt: TGTGCCAGCAGGCTGGACAGAAACTATGGCTACACCTTC

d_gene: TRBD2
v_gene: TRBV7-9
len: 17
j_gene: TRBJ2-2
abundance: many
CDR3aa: CASSRPLAGGSTGELFF
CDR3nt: TGTGCCAGCAGCCGGCCCCTAGCGGGAGGGTCAACCGGGGAGCTGTTTTTT

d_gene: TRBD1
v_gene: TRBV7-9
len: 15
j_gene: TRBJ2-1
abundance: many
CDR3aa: CASSLGDRGYNEQFF
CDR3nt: TGTGCCAGCAGCTTAGGGGACAGGGGTTACAATGAGCAGTTCTTC

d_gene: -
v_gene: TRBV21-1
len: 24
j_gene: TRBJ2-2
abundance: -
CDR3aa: CASTNQTSMYLCATPGGFSGELFF
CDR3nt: -

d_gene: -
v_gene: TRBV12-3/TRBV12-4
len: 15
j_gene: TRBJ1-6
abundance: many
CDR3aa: CASSLAGAGNSPLHF
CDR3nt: TGTGCCAGCAGTTTAGCCGGCGCGGGGAATTCACCCCTCCACTTT

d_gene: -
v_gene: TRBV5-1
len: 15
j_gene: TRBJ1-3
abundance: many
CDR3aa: CASSLSETSGNTIYF
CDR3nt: TGCGCCAGCAGCTTGAGCGAGACCTCTGGAAACACCATATATTTT

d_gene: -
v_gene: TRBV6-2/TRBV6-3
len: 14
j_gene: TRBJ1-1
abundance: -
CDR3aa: CASSYRRLNTEAFF
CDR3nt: TGTGCCAGCAGTTACCGTCGGTTGAACACTGAAGCTTTCTTT

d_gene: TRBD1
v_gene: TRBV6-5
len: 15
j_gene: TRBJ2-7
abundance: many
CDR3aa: CASSSTGTGFYEQYF
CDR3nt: TGTGCCAGCAGTTCGACCGGGACAGGGTTCTACGAGCAGTACTTC

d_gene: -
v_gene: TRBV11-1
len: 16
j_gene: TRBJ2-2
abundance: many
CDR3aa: CASSPRVNRNTGELFF
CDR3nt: TGTGCCAGCAGCCCCAGGGTAAACAGAAACACCGGGGAGCTGTTTTTT

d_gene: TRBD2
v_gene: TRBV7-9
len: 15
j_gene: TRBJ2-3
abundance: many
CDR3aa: CASSPPGGGTDTQYF
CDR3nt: TGTGCCAGCAGCCCACCCGGGGGGGGCACAGATACGCAGTATTTT

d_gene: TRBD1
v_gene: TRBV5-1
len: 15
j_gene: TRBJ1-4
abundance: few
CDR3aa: CASSPGGAGREKLFF
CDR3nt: TGCGCCAGCAGCCCAGGGGGCGCGGGGAGAGAAAAACTGTTTTTT

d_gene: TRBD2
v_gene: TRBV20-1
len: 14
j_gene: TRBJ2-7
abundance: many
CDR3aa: CSARPLADVQGQYF
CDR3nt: TGCAGTGCTAGACCCCTAGCGGACGTCCAGGGGCAGTACTTC

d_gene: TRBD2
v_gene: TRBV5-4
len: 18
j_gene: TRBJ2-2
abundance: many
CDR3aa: CASRRGLAGEMNTGELFF
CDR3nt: TGTGCCAGCAGGCGAGGACTAGCGGGAGAGATGAACACCGGGGAGCTGTTTTTT

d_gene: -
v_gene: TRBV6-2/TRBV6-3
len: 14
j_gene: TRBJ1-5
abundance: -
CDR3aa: CASSRQVGNQPQHF
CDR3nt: TGTGCCAGCAGCCGACAGGTAGGCAATCAGCCCCAGCATTTT